The 21 T cell receptor beta chains below all came from one sample that was sequenced in a study of blood T cell repertoires in COVID-19. Assay: immunoSEQ multiplex PCR; the TCRdb copy retains only in-frame clones and omits some. The table lists roughly 330,000 clones, 70% to 90% of them singletons, with approximately 6% in the top ten. Sequenced input: PBMCs or T cells enriched from blood (not recorded which). These receptors all come from a woman between 25 and 40 years old who had recovered from COVID-19.

Note on this clone: One junction end does not reproduce the germline sequence, and a read error may be involved. This chain links TRBV30 with TRBJ1-1; weak D call: TRBD1 (5 bases). Germline CDR1 is GTSNPN and CDR2 is SVGIG (reference sequence). The CDR3 contains 12 residues. This CDR3 reads CAWGEGNSEAFF. The DNA for the CDR3 is TGTGCCTGGGGGGAGGGGAACTCTGAAGCTTTCTTT.

The chain has TRBV27 and TRBJ2-1; 12 bases map to TRBD1. Per germline, CDR1 MNHEY and CDR2 SMNVEV (reference sequence). The CDR3 covers 19 residues. V was clipped by 6 bases and J by 0 bases; unmatched bases: 12. The CDR3 DNA is TGTGCCAGCAGCCTAGTGGGACAGGGGGCTCCGAGCTCCTACAATGAGCAGTTCTTC. Protein: CASSLVGQGAPSSYNEQFF.

The V gene is TRBV30, the J gene TRBJ1-5; no firm D call. The germline V gene has CDR1 GTSNPN and CDR2 SVGIG (reference sequence). The CDR3 extends over 13 amino acids. V was pared by 1 base and J by 5 bases, with 9 bases between. CDR3 DNA: TGTGCCTGGAGTGACTCGGTGGATCAGCCCCAGCATTTT. Translation gives CAWSDSVDQPQHF.

The rearrangement joins TRBV7-2 to TRBJ2-1, with 10 nucleotides matching TRBD2. The CDR3 extends over 16 amino acids. Germline V gene lookup returns CDR1 SGHTA and CDR2 FQGNSA. V dropped 5 bases and J dropped 2; count of bases not matched to a gene: 6. For the CDR3, the DNA is TGTGCCAGCAGCCCACCCGGGACTAGCGCCTACAATGAGCAGTTCTTC. Translating it yields CASSPPGTSAYNEQFF.

The chain joins TRBV3-1 (or the pseudogene TRBV3-2) to TRBJ2-2, with D hard to call. This CDR3 region has 15 residues. The V gene's germline CDR1 is LGHDT and CDR2 YNNKEL (reference sequence). Between the trimmed V and J ends, which lost 2 bases and 1 base, there was a span of 8 bases. This CDR3 reads CASSQSTLNTGELFF. In nucleotides, the CDR3 is TGTGCCAGCAGCCAATCGACATTGAACACCGGGGAGCTGTTTTTT.

This clone showed up just a few times. The chain uses TRBV27 and TRBJ1-2, with D possibly TRBD1 on 6 matching bases. Trimming took 3 bases from V and 2 from J, leaving 10 bases between them. CDR3 length: 14 amino acids. The germline CDR1 and CDR2 sequences are MNHEY and SMNVEV (reference sequence). The CDR3 is CASSFSRGNYGYTF. The CDR3 DNA is TGTGCCAGCAGTTTTTCCAGGGGCAACTATGGCTACACCTTC.

J is TRBJ1-5 and V is TRBV6-2 or TRBV6-3; the D gene is possibly TRBD1 (5 bases). V was trimmed by 6 bases and J by 2 bases, leaving 8 bases between them. CDR3 length: 13 residues. From germline, CDR1 is MNHEY and CDR2 SVGEGT. DNA for the CDR3: TGTGCCAGCAGCCTACAGGGCAATCAGCCCCAGCATTTT. This gives the protein CASSLQGNQPQHF.

V gene TRBV7-5 combines with J gene TRBJ1-5. TRBV7-5 is a pseudogene locus. The CDR3 consists of 16 residues. CDR3: CARSLAAGVGNQPQHF. Written as DNA, the CDR3 is TGTGCCAGAAGCTTAGCCGCCGGGGTTGGCAATCAGCCCCAGCATTTT.

The genes are TRBV6-5 and TRBJ2-2; weak D call: TRBD1 (6 bases). The length of the CDR3 is 14 residues. V was shortened by 8 bases and J by 5 bases, with 15 bases between the two germline ends. Germline CDR1 reads MNHEY; CDR2 reads SVGAGI. The CDR3 here is CASAQGAATGELFF. DNA of the CDR3: TGTGCCAGCGCACAGGGCGCGGCGACCGGGGAGCTGTTTTTT.

The V gene is TRBV30, the J gene TRBJ1-5; 8 bases are a match to TRBD1. This CDR3 contains 13 residues. The junction had 3 bases not matched to a gene; V was cut back by 6 bases and J by 2 bases. Germline V gene data show CDR1 as GTSNPN and CDR2 as SVGIG (reference sequence). CDR3 amino acids: CACQGAGNQPQHF. In DNA form, the CDR3 reads TGTGCCTGCCAGGGGGCTGGCAATCAGCCCCAGCATTTT.

The V and J genes are TRBV3-1 (or the pseudogene TRBV3-2) and TRBJ2-7; TRBD2 matches at 10 bases. The germline gives CDR1 LGHDT, CDR2 YNNKEL (reference sequence). V shed 2 bases and J 3 bases; nucleotides not matched to a gene: 7. The CDR3 runs 16 residues. CDR3 region: CASSQFASGGIYEQYF. The CDR3 DNA sequence: TGTGCCAGCAGCCAATTTGCTAGCGGGGGAATCTACGAGCAGTACTTC.

This clone appeared once. The genes are TRBV16 and TRBJ2-1, with 9 bases matching TRBD1. The junction had 4 bases not matched to a gene; V was cut back by 2 bases and J by 8 bases. This CDR3 is built from 14 residues. Per germline, CDR1 KGHSY and CDR2 FQNENV. The CDR3 bases are TGTGCCAGCAGCCAAACCGGACAGGGGTATGAGCAGTTCTTC. Translated, it gives CASSQTGQGYEQFF.

This clone showed up just a few times. V and J are TRBV7-2 and TRBJ1-6, with D maybe TRBD1 (6 bases). The CDR3 runs to 15 residues. Germline V gives CDR1 SGHTA, CDR2 FQGNSA. The V end lost 0 bases, the J end lost 10 bases, and 13 bases lay between the germline ends. The CDR3 nucleotides are TGTGCCAGCAGCTTAGCGACAGGCTCTGGATCACCCCTCCACTTT. Protein product: CASSLATGSGSPLHF.

This clone was seen just once. J is TRBJ1-2 and V is TRBV19; D is uncertain. CDR1 is LNHDA, CDR2 SQIVND, per germline (reference sequence). This CDR3 comprises 13 residues. V lost 10 bases, J lost 0 bases, and 12 bases lay in between. As DNA, the CDR3 is TGTGCCACCTCCCCGGAGACTAACTATGGCTACACCTTC. Translation gives CATSPETNYGYTF.

For this clone: Additional DNA sequences in this sample encode the identical CDR3. V gene TRBV30 combines with J gene TRBJ2-3; D unresolved. Per the germline V gene, CDR1 is GTSNPN and CDR2 is SVGIG (reference sequence). Trimming cost V 0 bases and J 5 bases, with 3 bases left between them. The CDR3 loop spans 11 amino acids. CDR3 amino acids: CAWSVKDTQYF. The CDR3 nucleotides read TGTGCCTGGAGTGTCAAAGATACGCAGTATTTT.

The CDR3 coding sequence is TGTGCCAGCAGCTTAGGGGGACAGGGGGCGCGGAGCAATCAGCCCCAGCATTTT. It specifies CASSLGGQGARSNQPQHF. V gene TRBV7-2 combines with J gene TRBJ1-5, with 12 bases aligning to TRBD1. The CDR3 contains 18 residues. V lost 1 base and J lost 1; bases outside the gene matches: 5. CDR1 SGHTA and CDR2 FQGNSA come from the germline V gene.

This clone was seen many times. This rearrangement joins TRBV6-1 to TRBJ1-2, with 7 bases identical to TRBD1. J lost 7 bases, V lost 2 bases, and 7 bases had no gene match. The CDR3 totals 14 residues. Per the germline V gene, CDR1 is MNHNS and CDR2 is SASEGT. The CDR3 bases are TGTGCCAGCAGTGAAAGGCAGGGGGACGGTGGCTACACCTTC. Encoded protein: CASSERQGDGGYTF.

V gene TRBV6-5 combines with J gene TRBJ2-1, with D maybe TRBD1 (6 bases). Germline V lookup: CDR1 MNHEY, CDR2 SVGAGI. The CDR3 is made up of 15 amino acids. Trimming took 2 bases from V and 4 from J, leaving 12 bases between them. CDR3 residues: CASSYRDIAYNEQFF. CDR3 bases: TGTGCCAGCAGTTACCGGGACATCGCGTACAATGAGCAGTTCTTC.

The chain links TRBV19 to TRBJ2-2; TRBD2 matches at 7 bases. J gave up 4 bases and V 10 bases, and 12 bases lay outside the gene matches. Germline V CDR1 and CDR2: LNHDA, SQIVND (reference sequence). This CDR3 has 15 amino acids. CDR3 sequence (DNA): TGTGCCATCAAGGGAAGCGGGGTGGGCACCGGGGAGCTGTTTTTT. Its translation is CAIKGSGVGTGELFF.

The chain has TRBV27 and TRBJ1-2; the D gene is possibly TRBD1 (5 bases). Germline CDR1 and CDR2: MNHEY and SMNVEV (reference sequence). The V gene lost 0 bases and the J gene lost 8 bases, with 16 bases spanning the gap. The CDR3 loop spans 15 amino acids. In DNA, the CDR3 is TGTGCCAGCAGTTTATCGGGGCCAGGTAGGACGGGCTACACCTTC. Translation gives CASSLSGPGRTGYTF.

A few counts support this clone. This chain uses TRBV6-5 with TRBJ1-6, with D hard to call. Germline V gene sequence: CDR1 MNHEY, CDR2 SVGAGI. The CDR3 totals 14 residues. Trimming removed 0 bases from V and 8 bases from J, with 8 bases in between. The CDR3 DNA reads as TGTGCCAGCAGTTACTCGACGAGGGATTCACCCCTCCACTTT. Encoded protein: CASSYSTRDSPLHF.